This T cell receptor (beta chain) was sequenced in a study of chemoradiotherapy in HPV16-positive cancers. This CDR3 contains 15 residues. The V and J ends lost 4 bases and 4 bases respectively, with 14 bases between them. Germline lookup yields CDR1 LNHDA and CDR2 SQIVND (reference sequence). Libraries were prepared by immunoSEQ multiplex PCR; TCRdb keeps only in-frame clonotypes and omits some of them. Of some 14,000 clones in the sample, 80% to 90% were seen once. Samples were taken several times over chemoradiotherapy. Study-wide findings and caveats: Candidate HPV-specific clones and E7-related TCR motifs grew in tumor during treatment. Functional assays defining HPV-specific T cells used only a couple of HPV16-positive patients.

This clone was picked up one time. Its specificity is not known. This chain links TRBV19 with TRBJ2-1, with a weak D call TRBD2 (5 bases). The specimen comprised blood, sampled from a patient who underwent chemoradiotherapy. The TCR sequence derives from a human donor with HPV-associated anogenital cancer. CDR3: CASSKAGLNYNEQFF. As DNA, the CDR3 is TGTGCCAGTAGTAAGGCGGGCCTAAATTACAATGAGCAGTTCTTC.